A selection of T cell receptor beta chains follows, all from one sample in a study of CD8 T cells in ankylosing spondylitis. Using its own MiXCR run on the 5' RACE reads, TCRdb lists one record per CDR3 protein. The profile shows some 330,000 distinct CDR3 sequences, 7.5% to 9% of them singletons. Sequenced: blood, either unsorted or a sorted T cell fraction (not recorded which). The receptors derive from a male donor with ankylosing spondylitis. Each CDR3 is given with its conserved first and last residue. D genes are given only for firm matches. Size values are once, few and many counts, or a class for expanded clones, and some rows have none.

abundance	d_gene	v_gene	j_gene	CDR3aa	CDR3nt
many	TRBD2	TRBV20-1	TRBJ2-5	CSARDSSGLAGADIAGSQYF	TGCAGTGCTAGAGATTCGAGCGGACTAGCGGGAGCCGATATAGCAGGGTCCCAGTACTTC
.	.	TRBV6-2/TRBV6-3	TRBJ1-1	CASSYSFDRPVLDTEAFF	TGTGCCAGCAGTTACTCGTTCGATAGGCCAGTTCTGGACACTGAAGCTTTCTTT
few	.	TRBV20-1	TRBJ2-3	CSVLADTQYF	TGCAGTGTTTTGGCAGATACGCAGTATTTT
few	.	TRBV10-3	TRBJ2-3	CAIRASTTDTQYF	TGTGCCATCAGGGCCTCCACCACAGATACGCAGTATTTT
few	TRBD1	TRBV2	TRBJ1-1	CASRRDRNTEAFF	TGTGCCAGCAGAAGGGACAGGAACACTGAAGCTTTCTTT
.	TRBD1	TRBV28	TRBJ2-6	CASSFPGQGTRGANVLTF	TGTGCCAGCAGTTTTCCAGGACAGGGGACGAGGGGGGCCAACGTCCTGACTTTC
few	TRBD1	TRBV10-3	TRBJ2-7	CAIRHEDRYEQYF	TGTGCCATCCGTCACGAGGACAGGTACGAGCAGTACTTC
few	TRBD1	TRBV7-9	TRBJ2-7	CASSLGPSWTGKDEQYF	TGTGCCAGCAGCTTAGGCCCCAGTTGGACAGGCAAGGATGAGCAGTACTTC
many	.	TRBV29-1	TRBJ1-2	CSTPRDGEYGYTF	TGCAGCACTCCACGGGATGGCGAATATGGCTACACCTTC
.	.	TRBV27	TRBJ1-1	CASSPMWGRGTEAFF	TGTGCCAGCAGCCCCATGTGGGGCAGGGGCACTGAAGCTTTCTTT
.	.	TRBV3-1	TRBJ2-7	CASSPSVARNEQYF	TGTGCCAGCAGCCCCTCGGTGGCACGGAACGAGCAGTACTTC
few	TRBD2	TRBV5-1	TRBJ2-1	CASSLPTSGSSNEQFF	TGCGCCAGCAGCTTACCGACTAGCGGGAGTTCGAATGAGCAGTTCTTC
few	.	TRBV4-2	TRBJ1-3	CASSQDSRGEGNTIYF	TGTGCCAGCAGCCAAGATTCACGGGGGGAAGGAAACACCATATATTTT
few	.	TRBV4-2	TRBJ2-7	CASSQATTVYYEQYF	TGTGCCAGCAGCCAAGCTACGACAGTTTACTACGAGCAGTACTTC
.	TRBD1	TRBV24-1	TRBJ2-1	CATSDLRDRGLNEQFF	TGTGCCACCAGTGATTTGCGCGACAGGGGGCTCAATGAGCAGTTCTTC
few	TRBD2	TRBV3-1	TRBJ2-1	CASSQVGSSGRGEQFF	TGTGCCAGCAGCCAAGTAGGCTCTAGCGGGAGAGGTGAGCAGTTCTTC
few	TRBD2	TRBV27	TRBJ2-1	CASSLREGWDEQFF	TGTGCCAGCAGTTTAAGGGAGGGTTGGGATGAGCAGTTCTTC
many	.	TRBV20-1	TRBJ2-1	CSASTVASWQFF	TGCAGTGCCTCGACAGTAGCAAGTTGGCAGTTCTTC
few	.	TRBV7-2	TRBJ2-2	CASSSTLGTGELFF	TGTGCCAGCAGCTCTACCCTTGGCACCGGGGAGCTGTTTTTT
.	TRBD2	TRBV5-1	TRBJ2-3	CASNPPSGKSDTQYF	TGCGCCAGCAACCCGCCTAGCGGGAAGTCGGATACGCAGTATTTT
.	TRBD1	TRBV3-1	TRBJ2-7	CASSQDFGWDRGYEQYF	TGTGCCAGCAGCCAAGATTTCGGCTGGGACAGGGGCTACGAGCAGTACTTC
few	.	TRBV20-1	TRBJ2-7	CSARERTSTGMQYF	TGCAGTGCTAGAGAGAGGACCTCCACAGGGATGCAGTACTTC
few	.	TRBV6-5	TRBJ2-3	CASSYGGEDTQYF	TGTGCCAGCAGTTACGGGGGTGAGGATACGCAGTATTTT
many	.	TRBV20-1	TRBJ2-2	CSVPGLSGTGELFF	TGCAGTGTTCCAGGGCTTTCGGGCACCGGGGAGCTGTTTTTT
many	TRBD2	TRBV7-9	TRBJ2-1	CASSLTWEGLGEQFF	TGTGCCAGCAGCTTAACGTGGGAGGGCCTCGGTGAGCAGTTCTTC
many	.	TRBV7-9	TRBJ2-7	CASSLEGRGQNEQYF	TGTGCCAGCAGCTTAGAAGGACGAGGCCAGAACGAGCAGTACTTC
few	.	TRBV10-2	TRBJ2-1	CASSLSRGLFF	TGCGCCAGCAGCCTATCTAGAGGATTATTCTTC
few	.	TRBV24-1	TRBJ1-5	CATSGPQVNQPQHF	TGTGCCACCAGTGGCCCACAGGTCAATCAGCCCCAGCATTTT
.	.	TRBV28	TRBJ1-1	CASSPPGQSLNTEAFF	TGTGCCAGCAGTCCCCCCGGACAGAGCTTGAACACTGAAGCTTTCTTT
.	TRBD2	TRBV7-8	TRBJ2-3	CATNGGYSDTQYF	TGTGCCACCAACGGGGGGTACTCAGATACGCAGTATTTT
few	.	TRBV4-2	TRBJ2-5	CASSQVGSLETQYF	TGTGCCAGCAGCCAGGTCGGGAGTTTGGAGACCCAGTACTTC
few	TRBD2	TRBV9	TRBJ2-7	CASSVGPSRGRAPYEQYF	TGTGCCAGCAGCGTAGGACCCTCCCGCGGGAGGGCCCCCTACGAGCAGTACTTC
.	.	TRBV6-1	TRBJ2-3	CASTRDHRQYTQYF	TGTGCCAGCACCCGGGACCATCGCCAATATACGCAGTATTTT
.	TRBD1	TRBV7-8	TRBJ2-7	CASSFPAGTGYYEQYF	TGTGCCAGCAGCTTTCCCGCCGGGACAGGGTACTACGAGCAGTACTTC
.	.	TRBV29-1	TRBJ2-1	CSVEGGPGYYNEQFF	TGCAGCGTTGAAGGCGGCCCGGGTTATTACAATGAGCAGTTCTTC
few	.	TRBV5-6	TRBJ2-5	CASSPPEGQETQYF	TGTGCCAGCAGCCCCCCCGAGGGTCAAGAGACCCAGTACTTC
.	TRBD1	TRBV6-5	TRBJ2-4	CASSGTGIIQYF	TGTGCCAGCAGCGGGACAGGGATCATTCAGTACTTC
.	.	TRBV10-1	TRBJ2-1	CASSVSPTVLRNEQFF	TGCGCCAGCAGTGTATCCCCGACTGTCCTTCGGAATGAGCAGTTCTTC
.	.	TRBV6-5	TRBJ2-5	CASSYLGARQETQYF	TGTGCCAGCAGTTACCTAGGGGCGCGTCAAGAGACCCAGTACTTC
.	.	TRBV9	TRBJ2-2	CASSEPQGGTGELFF	TGTGCCAGCAGCGAGCCCCAGGGGGGCACCGGGGAGCTGTTTTTT
few	.	TRBV27	TRBJ1-5	CASSWGRNQPQHF	TGTGCCAGCAGTTGGGGGCGAAATCAGCCCCAGCATTTT
.	.	TRBV12-3/TRBV12-4	TRBJ2-5	CASSFSPSKTQYF	TGTGCCAGCAGTTTTTCCCCCTCAAAGACCCAGTACTTC
many	.	TRBV29-1	TRBJ2-7	CSARKWLSSYEQYF	TGCAGCGCCCGAAAGTGGTTATCCTCCTACGAGCAGTACTTC
few	.	TRBV7-6	TRBJ2-3	CASSLPPTDTQYF	TGTGCCAGCAGCCTACCACCCACAGATACGCAGTATTTT
few	.	TRBV19	TRBJ1-1	CASSMALSQDTEAFF	TGTGCCAGTAGTATGGCCCTCTCTCAGGACACTGAAGCTTTCTTT
few	.	TRBV19	TRBJ1-1	CASSSKGGSGDTEAFF	TGTGCCAGTAGTTCGAAAGGAGGGAGCGGGGACACTGAAGCTTTCTTT
many	TRBD2	TRBV11-2	TRBJ2-2	CASRRLAGRAGELFF	TGTGCCAGCAGAAGACTAGCGGGAAGGGCCGGGGAGCTGTTTTTT
many	TRBD1	TRBV20-1	TRBJ2-7	CSATPDRGISYEQYF	TGCAGTGCCACCCCGGACAGGGGGATATCCTACGAGCAGTACTTC
.	.	TRBV12-3/TRBV12-4	TRBJ2-2	CASSLGTLQYPGTGELFF	TGTGCCAGCAGTTTAGGAACGTTACAGTACCCTGGGACCGGGGAGCTGTTTTTT
few	.	TRBV19	TRBJ1-1	CASTRAGEEKAFF	TGTGCCAGTACGAGGGCAGGGGAAGAAAAAGCTTTCTTT
few	TRBD1	TRBV7-7	TRBJ2-7	CASSRDRGGSEQYF	TGTGCTAGCAGCCGGGACAGGGGAGGCTCCGAGCAGTACTTC
many	.	TRBV29-1	TRBJ2-7	CSVALGEPYEQYF	TGCAGCGTTGCTTTAGGGGAGCCCTACGAGCAGTACTTC
few	.	TRBV5-6	TRBJ2-7	CASSPDRIYEQYF	TGTGCCAGCAGCCCAGACAGGATCTACGAGCAGTACTTC
.	.	TRBV14	TRBJ2-5	CASSQDQGFWEETQYF	TGTGCCAGCAGCCAAGATCAAGGTTTTTGGGAAGAGACCCAGTACTTC
many	.	TRBV7-3	TRBJ2-1	CASSPDFNEQFF	TGTGCCAGCAGCCCAGACTTCAATGAGCAGTTCTTC